This T cell receptor (beta chain) was sequenced during a study of cytomegalovirus exposure and HLA in healthy donors. Study information: There were 70 million to 95 million unique TCRs (from HLA-typed donors) in an early data release. Whole-study results and caveats: Researchers counted over 150 TCR beta chains as cytomegalovirus-associated. The likely explanation for a cluster of highly shared sequence variants was sequencing artifact.

As concerns this clone: No antigen is known for it. Other nucleotide sequences from this sample produce the same CDR3.

The PCR employed 60 Vbeta primers together with 13 Jbeta primers. Sequenced by immunoSEQ multiplex PCR; TCRdb stores in-frame clones only, minus some. The table includes about 180,000 clones, 85% detected once. The sequenced material came from PBMCs. The receptor was isolated from a boy under 10 years old in good health and CMV-seronegative.

The CDR3 is CASSPGTDTQYF. The CDR3 DNA follows: TGCGCCAGCAGCCCGGGTACAGATACGCAGTATTTT. The chain carries TRBV5-1 and TRBJ2-3; no clear D. The V and J ends lost 4 bases and 3 bases respectively, with 6 bases between them. Germline CDR1 and CDR2: SGHRS and YFSETQ. This CDR3 spans 12 amino acids. Based on the CDR3 plus reference TRBV5-1 and TRBJ2-3, the full variable domain is KAGVTQTPRYLIKTRGQQVTLSCSPISGHRSVSWYQQTPGQGLQFLFEYFSETQRNKGNFPGRFSGRQFSNSRSEMNVSTLELGDSALYLCASSPGTDTQYFGPGTRLTVL.